The following is a TCR beta chain sequence with its context. No antigen is known for it. These data are taken from a study of shared clonotypes between healthy human individuals. Study-wide background: Plates per donor: three CD4 naive, three CD4 memory, two CD8 naive, one CD8 memory.

CD45RA+ naive and CD45RA-negative memory subsets were separated from CD4+ cells. The method was immunoSEQ multiplex PCR; TCRdb's version includes in-frame clones alone and lacks a portion of them. The table lists about 2.3 million clones, roughly 90% of them singletons. General study results and limits: As a rule, naive subsets had a larger estimated richness than memory subsets. The donor pool, a small one, limited the genetic and exposure-history diversity represented.

Germline-derived CDR1 and CDR2 are LNHNV and YYDKDF (reference sequence). The CDR3 has 16 residues. V shed 5 bases, J shed 0 bases, and the junction held 5 bases outside the gene matches. The receptor's source is a man between 18 and 35 years old in good health. Some clones in this sample may be carry-over from other donors' samples. The sample comprised naive CD4+ T cells from PBMCs. Subset reported: CD45RA+ positively selected. This chain links TRBV15 with TRBJ1-1; 11 bases line up with TRBD1. The chain's CDR3 is CATSGRDRGMNTEAFF. CDR3 in DNA: TGTGCCACCAGCGGCCGGGACAGGGGGATGAACACTGAAGCTTTCTTT.